Shown below are 16 T cell receptor beta chains from a single sample sequenced in a study of cytomegalovirus exposure and HLA in healthy donors. A multiplex PCR was run with 60 Vbeta primers and 13 Jbeta primers. Repertoires were generated with immunoSEQ multiplex PCR, while TCRdb's copy carries only in-frame clones and drops some. Seen here are about 57,000 clones, approximately 80% observed once, and the top ten hold 4.3%. The sample comprised PBMCs. The receptors here all came from a man younger than 45 in good health and CMV-seronegative.

This clone was seen more than once but under ten times. The chain combines TRBV6-6 with TRBJ1-6; D is unclear. V was shortened by 8 bases and J by 3 bases, with 11 bases between the two germline ends. Germline V CDR1 and CDR2: MNHNY, SVGAGI (reference sequence). The CDR3 contains 14 residues. The CDR3 sequence: CASCGAVYNSPLHF. The DNA of the CDR3 is TGTGCCAGCTGCGGCGCCGTCTATAATTCACCCCTCCACTTT.

This rearrangement joins TRBV9 to TRBJ1-2, with TRBD1 matching over 8 bases. The CDR3 runs to 15 residues. Looked up from germline, CDR1 is SGDLS and CDR2 is YYNGEE. J lost 4 bases, V lost 2 bases, and 7 bases had no gene match. CDR3 sequence reads: CASSVGQGYLYGYTF. The CDR3, as DNA: TGTGCCAGCAGCGTTGGACAGGGCTACCTCTATGGCTACACCTTC.

The chain uses TRBV11-2 and TRBJ2-7; D perhaps matches TRBD1 (6 bases). V dropped 3 bases and J dropped 7 bases, with 13 bases sitting between them. Germline CDR1 is SGHAT and CDR2 is FQNNGV. The CDR3 totals 13 residues. This chain's CDR3 is CASSFSRGTEQYF. CDR3 DNA: TGTGCCAGCAGCTTTTCCAGGGGAACGGAGCAGTACTTC.

This chain joins TRBV7-2 and TRBJ2-1; D gene uncertain. Trimming pared 2 bases from V and 4 bases from J, leaving 3 bases between. The CDR3 is 12 residues long. Germline V gene sequence: CDR1 SGHTA, CDR2 FQGNSA. Here the CDR3 reads CASSLLYNEQFF. CDR3 sequence (DNA): TGTGCCAGCAGCTTACTGTACAATGAGCAGTTCTTC.

This rearrangement joins TRBV9 to TRBJ2-5, with 11 bases aligning to TRBD2. The trim removed 3 bases at V and 2 bases at J, leaving 6 bases unmatched. Germline V gene lookup returns CDR1 SGDLS and CDR2 YYNGEE. The CDR3 totals 16 residues. CDR3 nucleotide sequence: TGTGCCAGCAGCGCAGGACTAGCGGGTTCACAAGAGACCCAGTACTTC. Translation gives CASSAGLAGSQETQYF.

A single count supports this clone. The genes are TRBV7-9 and TRBJ1-2; D is uncertain. The CDR3 is 15 residues long. Germline loops: CDR1 SEHNR, CDR2 FQNEAQ (reference sequence). The V end was cut by 1 base, the J end by 3 bases, with 12 bases between. The CDR3 DNA reads TGTGCCAGCAGCTTAGTGCTCGTGAGGGACTATGGCTACACCTTC. It yields the protein CASSLVLVRDYGYTF.

This clone appeared once. This chain links TRBV15 with TRBJ2-3; the match to TRBD2 covers 11 bases. Trimming cost V 0 bases and J 8 bases; bases outside gene matches: 7. The CDR3 runs 16 residues. Per the germline V gene, CDR1 is LNHNV and CDR2 is YYDKDF (reference sequence). This CDR3 reads CATSREILAGETTQYF. DNA of the CDR3: TGTGCCACCAGCAGAGAGATACTAGCGGGAGAAACTACGCAGTATTTT. The whole variable domain, remainder taken from reference TRBV15 and TRBJ2-3, is DAMVIQNPRYQVTQFGKPVTLSCSQTLNHNVMYWYQQKSSQAPKLLFHYYDKDFNNEADTPDNFQSRRPNTSFCFLDIRSPGLGDTAMYLCATSREILAGETTQYFGPGTRLTVL.

The gene calls are TRBV9 and TRBJ1-2, with D unresolved. This CDR3 has 16 residues. V was pared by 0 bases and J by 2 bases, with 14 bases between. Germline V gene lookup returns CDR1 SGDLS and CDR2 YYNGEE. This CDR3 is CASSVEHSYPNYGYTF. The CDR3 nucleotides are TGTGCCAGCAGCGTAGAACACAGCTACCCCAACTATGGCTACACCTTC. The whole variable domain, filled in from reference TRBV9 and TRBJ1-2, reads DSGVTQTPKHLITATGQRVTLRCSPRSGDLSVYWYQQSLDQGLQFLIQYYNGEERAKGNILERFSAQQFPDLHSELNLSSLELGDSALYFCASSVEHSYPNYGYTFGSGTRLTVV.

This rearrangement joins TRBV7-9 to TRBJ1-1; TRBD1 might be the D (5 bases). This CDR3 spans 16 amino acids. CDR1 is SEHNR, CDR2 FQNEAQ, per germline (reference sequence). Between the trimmed V and J ends, which lost 6 bases and 0 bases, there was a span of 17 bases. DNA of the CDR3: TGTGCCAGCAGTTCTTCCGGGACTGCTATGAACACTGAAGCTTTCTTT. It codes for CASSSSGTAMNTEAFF.

The rearrangement uses TRBV6-5 and TRBJ1-4; D call uncertain. V was shortened by 8 bases and J by 7 bases, with 14 bases between the two germline ends. This CDR3 has 13 residues. Germline values: CDR1 MNHEY, CDR2 SVGAGI. The CDR3 DNA reads TGTGCCAGCTCGCGAGCTAATCGTGAAAAACTGTTTTTT. It is translated as CASSRANREKLFF.

The rearrangement uses TRBV27 and TRBJ2-7, with 9 bases matching TRBD1. CDR3 size: 13 residues. After removal of 5 bases from V and 3 bases from J, the junction contained 2 bases not matched to a gene. Germline assignment: CDR1 MNHEY and CDR2 SMNVEV (reference sequence). The CDR3, as DNA: TGTGCCAGCAGTGGGACAGGGATCTACGAGCAGTACTTC. This codes for CASSGTGIYEQYF.

The rearrangement uses TRBV7-9 and TRBJ1-1; weak D call: TRBD1 (6 bases). The CDR3 totals 13 residues. Germline V CDR1 and CDR2: SEHNR, FQNEAQ (reference sequence). The germline V and J ends were trimmed by 6 bases and 1 base, with 9 bases remaining between them. The CDR3: CASRRGQNTEAFF. In nucleotides, the CDR3 is TGTGCCAGCAGAAGGGGACAGAACACTGAAGCTTTCTTT.

Note on this clone: At the DNA level, this CDR3 is encoded by other sequences in the same sample as well. V gene TRBV9 combines with J gene TRBJ1-2, with a weak D call TRBD1 (5 bases). This CDR3 spans 13 amino acids. Germline loops: CDR1 SGDLS, CDR2 YYNGEE. Trimming removed 0 bases at V and 3 bases at J, with 6 bases between. DNA of the CDR3: TGTGCCAGCAGCGTAGGGGGCGACTATGGCTACACCTTC. This codes for CASSVGGDYGYTF.

This clone appeared a few times. The chain uses TRBV4-3 and TRBJ1-1; 7 positions agree with TRBD1. Trimming cost V 1 base and J 5 bases; bases outside gene matches: 7. In germline, CDR1 is LGHNA, CDR2 YSLEER. The CDR3 runs to 15 residues. This chain's CDR3 is CASSQGTGDYTEAFF. DNA of the CDR3: TGCGCCAGCAGCCAAGGCACAGGGGATTATACTGAAGCTTTCTTT.

This CDR3 reads CASSLLPQVGTEAFF. In nucleotides, the CDR3 is TGTGCCAGCAGCCTCCTTCCACAGGTCGGTACTGAAGCTTTCTTT. This chain links TRBV7-8 with TRBJ1-1; D possibly corresponds to TRBD1 (5 bases). CDR1 is SGHVS, CDR2 FQNEAQ, per germline. The CDR3 loop spans 15 amino acids. The ends were cut back, 5 bases at V and 5 bases at J, with 18 bases in the middle.

J is TRBJ1-3 and V is TRBV7-2; D is perhaps TRBD1 (5 bases). Trimming pared 4 bases from V and 0 bases from J, leaving 16 bases between. Per the germline V gene, CDR1 is SGHTA and CDR2 is FQGNSA. The CDR3 sequence is 17 residues long. The CDR3: CASSSLGAGNSGNTIYF. The CDR3 region has the DNA TGTGCCAGCAGCTCCCTAGGGGCTGGGAACTCTGGAAACACCATATATTTT.